This record looks at one T cell receptor (beta chain) sequence and its context. Its antigen is still unknown. When sampled, the donors appeared nominally healthy, though they likely had unrecorded immune exposures. The data are from a study of cytomegalovirus exposure and HLA in healthy donors. Study-wide context: An earlier analysis identified 120 million or so unique TCR beta sequences in about 170 million T cells. Of all 370 or so donors who were genotyped, roughly 81% belonged to the Caucasian-associated ancestry cluster.

This CDR3 contains 13 residues. Trimming at V came to 6 bases and at J to 7 bases, leaving 6 bases not matched to a gene. Germline V gene lookup returns CDR1 LNHDA and CDR2 SQIVND (reference sequence). The PCR made use of 60 Vbeta and 13 Jbeta primers. Measured with immunoSEQ multiplex PCR; TCRdb has only the in-frame clones, and not every one. This table holds 200,000 to 300,000 clones, approximately 84% found once. Study results and limitations: Productive rates of about 90% or about 30% were seen for most TCR beta V segments in an earlier analysis.

This TCR came from a girl aged 2 to 9 in good health and CMV-seronegative. Sequenced: PBMCs. This chain links TRBV19 with TRBJ1-5; TRBD1 matches at 7 bases. CDR3: CASSPTGEQPQHF. In DNA, the CDR3 is TGTGCCAGTAGCCCAACAGGGGAGCAGCCCCAGCATTTT. Using reference TRBV19 and TRBJ1-5 for the parts outside the CDR3, the full variable domain is DGGITQSPKYLFRKEGQNVTLSCEQNLNHDAMYWYRQDPGQGLRLIYYSQIVNDFQKGDIAEGYSVSREKKESFPLTVTSAQKNPTAFYLCASSPTGEQPQHFGDGTRLSIL.